The 20 T cell receptor gamma chains below were found in one sample sequenced in a study of Vδ1+ human thymocytes. Extracted RNA was reverse transcribed into cDNA. Pooled V-gene forward primers with one constant-region reverse primer generated the CDR3 amplicons by multiplex PCR. TCRdb reran clone calling via CATT on the multiplex PCR reads. The sample contains over 5,500 gamma-chain clones, approximately 40% of which appear only once. These receptors' antigens are unknown. Study findings and constraints: In the thymus, TRG and TRD repertoires looked highly polyclonal with Gaussian CDR3 lengths.

The sample taken for sequencing was Vdelta1+ gamma-delta thymocytes from the thymus. Subset denoted: FACS-sorted CD3+ TCRalphabeta- TCRVdelta1+ TCRVdelta2- thymocytes. The receptors shown here come from a boy under three years old who had congenital heart surgery.

This clone was seen a few times. The chain combines TRGV4 with TRGJ1 or TRGJ2. The J gene, missing from TCRdb, was assigned here through DNA to germline matching. This CDR3 contains 13 residues. The germline V gene encodes CDR1 EGSTGY and CDR2 YDSYTSSV. Trimming cost V 3 bases and J 7 bases; bases outside gene matches: 9. CDR3 sequence reads: CATWDRTGYKKLF. The CDR3 DNA reads as TGTGCCACCTGGGATAGGACGGGGTATAAGAAACTCTTT.

This clone was picked up a small number of times. The J gene is TRGJ1 or TRGJ2, the V gene TRGV3. Unmatched junction bases numbered 4, after V lost 0 bases and J lost 8 bases. Germline CDR1 and CDR2: VTNTFY and YDVSTARD (reference sequence). The CDR3 totals 12 residues. In nucleotides, the CDR3 is TGTGCCACCTGGGACAGGCGTGATAAGAAACTCTTT. It translates to CATWDRRDKKLF.

The chain links TRGV5 to TRGJ1 or TRGJ2. The junction had 10 bases not matched to a gene; V was cut back by 4 bases and J by 7 bases. The germline gives CDR1 VINAFY, CDR2 YDVSNSKD. The length of the CDR3 is 13 residues. The CDR3 spells CATWDPPAYKKLF. Written as DNA, the CDR3 is TGTGCCACCTGGGATCCCCCCGCGTATAAGAAACTCTTT.

The chain joins TRGV4 to TRGJP2. Matching the DNA to germline supplied the J gene, which TCRdb does not give. V lost 0 bases to trimming and J lost 5 bases; unmatched junction nucleotides: 3. The CDR3 sequence is 14 residues long. In germline, CDR1 is EGSTGY, CDR2 YDSYTSSV. CDR3: CATWDGPSDWIKTF. Written as DNA, the CDR3 is TGTGCCACCTGGGATGGGCCGAGTGATTGGATCAAGACGTTT.

The chain combines TRGV5 with TRGJ1 or TRGJ2. The germline CDR1 and CDR2 sequences are VINAFY and YDVSNSKD. The J segment lost 9 bases and the V segment lost 0 bases, leaving 5 bases of the junction unmatched. CDR3 length equals 12 residues. The CDR3 loop reads CATWDRRCKKLF. The CDR3 DNA sequence: TGTGCCACCTGGGACAGGCGGTGTAAGAAACTCTTT.

This clone was seen a few times. The chain employs TRGV9 and TRGJ1 or TRGJ2. V was clipped by 2 bases and J by 3 bases; unmatched bases: 7. CDR3 size: 14 residues. Germline V gene data show CDR1 as GITISATS and CDR2 as ISYDGTV (reference sequence). CDR3 protein: CALWEGHPYYKKLF. The CDR3 DNA is TGTGCCTTGTGGGAGGGCCATCCTTATTATAAGAAACTCTTT.

This clone turned up a few times. This chain uses TRGV9 with TRGJ1 or TRGJ2. As TCRdb names no J gene, one was assigned here on the basis of a DNA match to germline. V lost 10 bases and J lost 12; bases outside the gene matches: 9. The CDR3 runs to 9 residues. Germline V lookup: CDR1 GITISATS, CDR2 ISYDGTV (reference sequence). The CDR3 DNA reads TGTGCCTTCCCCTATGGGAAACTCTTT. This gives the protein CAFPYGKLF.

The table lists this clone with a few counts. V gene TRGV4 combines with J gene TRGJ1 or TRGJ2. This CDR3 contains 12 residues. V lost 5 bases to trimming and J lost 1 base; unmatched junction nucleotides: 2. Germline V gene lookup returns CDR1 EGSTGY and CDR2 YDSYTSSV. CDR3 sequence (DNA): TGTGCCACCTGGGGTAATTATTATAAGAAACTCTTT. It translates to CATWGNYYKKLF.

The V gene is TRGV4, the J gene TRGJ1 or TRGJ2. The J gene was not available in TCRdb and was assigned here by matching the DNA to germline segments. The V and J ends lost 0 bases and 4 bases, in that order; junction bases with no gene match: 6. Germline V gene sequence: CDR1 EGSTGY, CDR2 YDSYTSSV. This CDR3 has 14 residues. Here the CDR3 reads CATWDGRVYYKKLF. CDR3 coding DNA: TGTGCCACCTGGGATGGGCGGGTCTATTATAAGAAACTCTTT.

The J gene corresponds to TRGJ1 or TRGJ2; a V gene call is absent. The CDR3 runs to 12 residues. CDR3 in amino acids: CATWDGCYKKLF. For the CDR3, the DNA is TGTGCCACCTGGGATGGCTGCTATAAGAAACTCTTT.

This clone showed up just a few times. The junction departs from germline at one end; a sequencing error may be responsible. The J gene is TRGJ1 or TRGJ2, the V gene TRGV4. Germline V CDR1 and CDR2: EGSTGY, YDSYTSSV. The CDR3 covers 11 residues. The CDR3 sequence: CATWDGHKKLF. As DNA, the CDR3 is TGTGCCACCTGGGATGGGCATAAGAAACTATTT.

The chain has TRGV3 and TRGJ1 or TRGJ2. The CDR3 loop spans 14 amino acids. The J segment lost 6 bases and the V segment lost 3 bases, leaving 11 bases of the junction unmatched. Per germline, CDR1 VTNTFY and CDR2 YDVSTARD (reference sequence). CDR3 DNA: TGTGCCACCTGGGACTCTCCAGAACCTTATAAGAAACTCTTT. Translated, it gives CATWDSPEPYKKLF.

The J gene is TRGJ1 or TRGJ2, the V gene TRGV8. The J gene, not given by TCRdb, was assigned here from a germline match of the nucleotide sequence. V gave up 3 bases and J gave up 2 bases; unmatched junction bases: 13. Germline V gene lookup returns CDR1 VENAVY and CDR2 YDSYNSRV. The CDR3 contains 16 residues. The chain's CDR3 is CATWDVLPRDYYKKLF. Here the CDR3 DNA reads TGTGCCACCTGGGATGTACTACCCAGGGATTATTATAAGAAACTCTTT.

This chain uses TRGV9 with TRGJ1 or TRGJ2. The J gene comes from matching the DNA to germline here; TCRdb lacks it. The CDR3 covers 11 residues. Germline-derived CDR1 and CDR2 are GITISATS and ISYDGTV (reference sequence). J lost 12 bases, V lost 6 bases, and 11 bases had no gene match. The CDR3 loop reads CALWSSPGKLF. The CDR3 DNA follows: TGTGCCTTGTGGAGCTCCCCTGGGAAACTCTTT.

This clone has a single count. The V and J genes are TRGV8 and TRGJ1 or TRGJ2. TCRdb does not report a J gene; here it was assigned by matching the DNA to germline references. Germline V gene data show CDR1 as VENAVY and CDR2 as YDSYNSRV. The V segment lost 0 bases and the J segment 3 bases; nucleotides outside the gene matches: 2. This CDR3 comprises 13 residues. The CDR3 here is CATWDRAYYKKLF. Here the CDR3 DNA reads TGTGCCACCTGGGATAGGGCTTATTATAAGAAACTCTTT.

The chain has TRGV9 and TRGJ1 or TRGJ2. The CDR3 is made up of 12 amino acids. Per the germline V gene, CDR1 is GITISATS and CDR2 is ISYDGTV (reference sequence). The ends lost 5 bases at V and 4 bases at J; junction bases unmatched: 5. The DNA for the CDR3 is TGTGCCTTGTGGGGAGGCTATTATAAGAAACTCTTT. It codes for CALWGGYYKKLF.

This chain connects TRGV3 to TRGJ1 or TRGJ2. TCRdb is silent on the J gene; assignment here came from matching the DNA to germline. The ends lost 9 bases at V and 12 bases at J; junction bases unmatched: 14. CDR3 length: 11 residues. CDR1 is VTNTFY, CDR2 YDVSTARD, per germline (reference sequence). CDR3 bases: TGTGCCACCGGGTCGGGGTATGGGAAACTCTTT. This translates into CATGSGYGKLF.

J is TRGJP2 and V is TRGV5. TCRdb records no J gene; here it was assigned by comparing the DNA to germline. CDR3 length: 15 residues. The germline V gene has CDR1 VINAFY and CDR2 YDVSNSKD. V lost 1 base, J lost 2 bases, and 4 bases stayed unmatched. CDR3 nucleotide sequence: TGTGCCACCTGGGACAGCCCGAGTAGTGATTGGATCAAGACGTTT. This codes for CATWDSPSSDWIKTF.

This chain joins TRGV5 and TRGJ1 or TRGJ2. The J gene, not given by TCRdb, was assigned here from a germline match of the nucleotide sequence. The germline CDR1 and CDR2 sequences are VINAFY and YDVSNSKD. J was trimmed by 11 bases and V by 0 bases; bases with no gene match: 4. The CDR3 sequence is 11 residues long. CDR3 sequence: CATWDRFEKLF. CDR3 nucleotide sequence: TGTGCCACCTGGGACAGGTTTGAGAAACTCTTT.

Of note for this clone: Other DNA variants within this sample encode the same CDR3. J gene calling gave no result, while the V gene is TRGV8. CDR3 length: 9 residues. Germline lookup yields CDR1 VENAVY and CDR2 YDSYNSRV. CDR3 DNA sequence: TGTGCCACCTCCCCAAACGGACTCTTT. The encoded protein is CATSPNGLF.